This TCR beta chain was observed in a study of OX40 agonist ivuxolimab in advanced cancers. Study-wide results and limits: Among expanded peripheral T cells, antigen specificity went undetermined.

The CDR3 loop spans 17 amino acids. Germline V lookup: CDR1 KGHSH, CDR2 LQKENI. The V and J ends lost 2 bases and 1 base, in that order; junction bases with no gene match: 10. To note about this clone: Its antigen is unknown.

This table comes from immunoSEQ multiplex PCR, and its TCRdb copy is limited to in-frame clones, with some not included. The sample carries approximately 77,000 clones, roughly 89% recorded once. This sequence joins TRBV18 and TRBJ1-1, with 7 bases that match TRBD1. Sample: CD4+ or CD8+ T cells sorted from blood, taken in a trial of the OX40 agonist ivuxolimab. The receptor was derived from an adult with an advanced solid tumor such as melanoma, head and neck, liver or kidney cancer. CDR3 in amino acids: CASSPRNRGGWNTEAFF. The CDR3 DNA follows: TGTGCCAGCTCACCAAGGAACAGGGGTGGATGGAACACTGAAGCTTTCTTT.